This is a list of T cell receptor beta chains from one sample in a study of shared clonotypes between healthy human individuals. Assay used: immunoSEQ multiplex PCR; TCRdb lists only in-frame clones, some missing. Of 2 million to 2.5 million clones in the sample, 90% to 95% were seen once. The sequencing input was naive CD8+ T cells from PBMCs. These receptors were taken from a man younger than 30 in good health. Some clones in this sample may be carry-over from other donors' samples. Each CDR3 is given with its conserved first and last residue. A D gene is named only where the DNA matches it firmly. Some rows mark clone size as missing; the rest say once, few, many or name a class of expanded clone.

J gene: TRBJ2-1; V gene: TRBV4-2; clone size: NA; D gene: TRBD2; CDR3 DNA: TGTGCCAGCAGCCAAGATACGGGGGCGGGAGGAAGCTACAATGAGCAGTTCTTC; CDR3 protein: CASSQDTGAGGSYNEQFF
J gene: TRBJ2-1; V gene: TRBV6-6; clone size: NA; D gene: NA; CDR3 DNA: TGTGCCAGCAGATTGAACTACAATGAGCAGTTCTTC; CDR3 protein: CASRLNYNEQFF
J gene: TRBJ1-1; V gene: TRBV5-4; clone size: NA; D gene: NA; CDR3 DNA: TGTGCCAGCAGCTTGGGTCCTGAAGCTTTCTTT; CDR3 protein: CASSLGPEAFF
J gene: TRBJ1-2; V gene: TRBV5-3; clone size: NA; D gene: TRBD1; CDR3 DNA: TGTGCCAGAAGCTCAAAATGGACAGGGGGATTTTATGGCTACACCTTC; CDR3 protein: CARSSKWTGGFYGYTF
J gene: TRBJ1-5; V gene: TRBV15; clone size: NA; D gene: TRBD1; CDR3 DNA: TGTGCCACCAGCAGGTGGGGGGACAGCTATAGCAATCAGCCCCAGCATTTT; CDR3 protein: CATSRWGDSYSNQPQHF
J gene: TRBJ2-3; V gene: TRBV9; clone size: NA; D gene: NA; CDR3 DNA: TGTGCCAGCAGCGTAAGGGGTGCAGGACCCACAGATACGCAGTATTTT; CDR3 protein: CASSVRGAGPTDTQYF
J gene: TRBJ1-1; V gene: TRBV5-6; clone size: once; D gene: NA; CDR3 DNA: TGTGCCAGCAGCTTTGGGGGGCTGGCCACTGAAGCTTTCTTT; CDR3 protein: CASSFGGLATEAFF
J gene: TRBJ2-2; V gene: TRBV11-2; clone size: NA; D gene: TRBD1; CDR3 DNA: TGTGCCAGCAGCTTGGAACAGGGGGAATCAAGGGAGCTGTTTTTT; CDR3 protein: CASSLEQGESRELFF
J gene: TRBJ2-7; V gene: TRBV19; clone size: NA; D gene: NA; CDR3 DNA: TGTGCCAGTAGTATAGGGAGCGGATCCTACGAGCAGTACTTC; CDR3 protein: CASSIGSGSYEQYF
J gene: TRBJ1-3; V gene: TRBV19; clone size: NA; D gene: NA; CDR3 DNA: TGTGCCAGTAGTATAGTAACCGCCGCTGGAAACACCATATATTTT; CDR3 protein: CASSIVTAAGNTIYF
J gene: TRBJ1-4; V gene: TRBV7-9; clone size: NA; D gene: NA; CDR3 DNA: TGTGCCAGCAGCTTAGCGGGCGGGACAACGCAAAATGAAAAACTGTTTTTT; CDR3 protein: CASSLAGGTTQNEKLFF
J gene: TRBJ2-2; V gene: TRBV28; clone size: NA; D gene: TRBD1; CDR3 DNA: TGTGCCAGCAGTAGTCGAATGTTAGGGACAGGGATGGACACCGGGGAGCTGTTTTTT; CDR3 protein: CASSSRMLGTGMDTGELFF
J gene: TRBJ2-6; V gene: TRBV27; clone size: NA; D gene: NA; CDR3 DNA: TGTGCCAGCAGTTTTATGCACTCTGGGGCCAACGTCCTGACTTTC; CDR3 protein: CASSFMHSGANVLTF
J gene: TRBJ2-5; V gene: TRBV28; clone size: NA; D gene: NA; CDR3 DNA: TGTGCCAGCAGCCAAGAGGCTGGGCCCGCCCCGAAAGAGACCCAGTACTTC; CDR3 protein: CASSQEAGPAPKETQYF
J gene: TRBJ1-5; V gene: TRBV15; clone size: NA; D gene: NA; CDR3 DNA: TGTGCCACCAGCCAAGGACCCCCTCAGAGAAATCAGCCCCAGCATTTT; CDR3 protein: CATSQGPPQRNQPQHF
J gene: TRBJ1-1; V gene: TRBV28; clone size: once; D gene: NA; CDR3 DNA: TGTGCCAGCAGTTTAGATTATCGGGGGCACACTGAAGCTTTCTTT; CDR3 protein: CASSLDYRGHTEAFF
J gene: TRBJ1-4; V gene: TRBV10-3; clone size: NA; D gene: TRBD1; CDR3 DNA: TGTGCCATCAGTGAAGGGGGACAGTCGCAAACTAATGAAAAACTGTTTTTT; CDR3 protein: CAISEGGQSQTNEKLFF
J gene: TRBJ2-1; V gene: TRBV5-1; clone size: few; D gene: NA; CDR3 DNA: TGCGCCAGCAGCTTTCCCCCCAATGAGCAGTTCTTC; CDR3 protein: CASSFPPNEQFF
J gene: TRBJ1-2; V gene: TRBV9; clone size: NA; D gene: NA; CDR3 DNA: TGTGCCAGCAGCGTATCGGAAGGCTATGGCTACACCTTC; CDR3 protein: CASSVSEGYGYTF
J gene: TRBJ2-5; V gene: TRBV13; clone size: NA; D gene: TRBD2; CDR3 DNA: TGTGCCAGCAGCATACCTTGGACTAGCGGCCAAGAGACCCAGTACTTC; CDR3 protein: CASSIPWTSGQETQYF
J gene: TRBJ2-7; V gene: TRBV4-3; clone size: NA; D gene: TRBD1; CDR3 DNA: TGCGCCAGCAGCCAAGGAGGGCATCGGGGACAGGGGGTGTACGAGCAGTACTTC; CDR3 protein: CASSQGGHRGQGVYEQYF
J gene: TRBJ2-3; V gene: TRBV27; clone size: once; D gene: TRBD1; CDR3 DNA: TGTGCCAGCAGACCTCGACAGGGTGCCACAGATACGCAGTATTTT; CDR3 protein: CASRPRQGATDTQYF
J gene: TRBJ2-1; V gene: TRBV2; clone size: NA; D gene: NA; CDR3 DNA: TGTGCCAGCGACCGGGTCTACAATGAGCAGTTCTTC; CDR3 protein: CASDRVYNEQFF
J gene: TRBJ2-7; V gene: TRBV6-1; clone size: NA; D gene: TRBD2; CDR3 DNA: TGTGCCAGCACCTTGGGACTAGCAGTTTCCTACGAGCAGTACTTC; CDR3 protein: CASTLGLAVSYEQYF
J gene: TRBJ1-2; V gene: TRBV27; clone size: NA; D gene: NA; CDR3 DNA: TGTGCCAGCAGTTTTATGGAGAACTATGGCTACACCTTC; CDR3 protein: CASSFMENYGYTF
J gene: TRBJ1-5; V gene: TRBV25-1; clone size: NA; D gene: NA; CDR3 DNA: TGTGCCAGCAGTGAAATTCCCGGAGCGCCCCAGCATTTT; CDR3 protein: CASSEIPGAPQHF
J gene: TRBJ2-1; V gene: TRBV29-1; clone size: NA; D gene: NA; CDR3 DNA: TGCAGCTTCACAGACACTTCCTACAATGAGCAGTTCTTC; CDR3 protein: CSFTDTSYNEQFF
J gene: TRBJ2-1; V gene: TRBV29-1; clone size: NA; D gene: TRBD1; CDR3 DNA: TGCAGCGGTGCCGGGACAGCTAGTAACAATGAGCGGTTCTTC; CDR3 protein: CSGAGTASNNERFF
J gene: TRBJ2-7; V gene: TRBV4-3; clone size: NA; D gene: TRBD2; CDR3 DNA: TGCGCCAGCAGCCAGCAACTAGCGAACTACGAGCAGTACTTC; CDR3 protein: CASSQQLANYEQYF
J gene: TRBJ2-7; V gene: TRBV5-1; clone size: NA; D gene: TRBD1; CDR3 DNA: TGCGCCAGCAGCTGGACAGGGTTCAACGAGCAGTACTTC; CDR3 protein: CASSWTGFNEQYF
J gene: TRBJ2-7; V gene: TRBV11-2; clone size: NA; D gene: NA; CDR3 DNA: TGTGCCAGCAGCTTAATCGACGGGGCCTACTACGAGCAGTACTTC; CDR3 protein: CASSLIDGAYYEQYF
J gene: TRBJ1-1; V gene: TRBV19; clone size: NA; D gene: NA; CDR3 DNA: TGTGCCAGTAGTATAATAGGTGGAAGTGAAGCTTTCTTT; CDR3 protein: CASSIIGGSEAFF